The clone carrying this TCR beta chain was detected only once. The sample belongs to a study of blood T cell repertoires in COVID-19. Study-level background: PBMCs, B-cell-depleted T cells, or T cells were the source of the cDNA or gDNA that made up the material.

Original processing notes: Researchers report that nucleated cell counts were estimated from reference gene primer amplification. The assay was immunoSEQ multiplex PCR, and TCRdb's table has in-frame clones only and misses some. That table is the source of V, J and clone size, and D and trimming were worked out from the DNA. The sample holds 200,000 to 250,000 clones; around four fifths are singletons and the top ten take about 20%. With V trimmed by 2 bases and J by 2 bases, 6 bases remained unmatched. Germline V gene lookup returns CDR1 KGHSH and CDR2 LQKENI. The CDR3 sequence is 16 residues long. The sequence was collected from a man aged 25 to 40 with active or convalescent COVID-19. Sequences were obtained from peripheral blood. The rearrangement joins TRBV18 to TRBJ1-5, with 7 bases that match TRBD1. The CDR3 DNA is TGTGCCAGCTCACCATACGGACAGGTTGGCAATCAGCCCCAGCATTTT. Encoded protein: CASSPYGQVGNQPQHF.